This T cell receptor (beta chain) was sequenced for a study of T cell repertoires in cytomegalovirus infection. Turning to the study itself: Well-studied HLA-B-restricted CMV epitopes were used in the study alongside recently identified HLA-C-restricted ones. Both CMV infection and a matching HLA type were indicated by public TCR beta signatures.

This clonotype occurred many times. Its antigen is undetermined. TCRdb redid the calling of the reads with MiXCR, one entry per CDR3 protein. Found here are hundreds of thousands of distinct CDR3 sequences, around 32% of them singletons; the top ten hold 15% to 20%. The sample here was cultured PBMCs, taken from culture after CMV antigen stimulation. The TCR originated in a human donor in good health (CMV status not recorded). Some clones in this sample may be carry-over from other donors' samples.

The CDR3 region has the DNA TGTGCCAGCAGCCCAGACATCGTGGCCGGGGAGCTGTTTTTT. Protein sequence: CASSPDIVAGELFF. The chain joins TRBV7-9 to TRBJ2-2; D ambiguous. Between the trimmed V and J ends, which lost 5 bases and 6 bases, there was a span of 13 bases. The CDR3 is 14 residues long. Germline values: CDR1 SEHNR, CDR2 FQNEAQ (reference sequence). Full variable domain (outside the CDR3, taken from reference TRBV7-9 and TRBJ2-2): DTGVSQNPRHKITKRGQNVTFRCDPISEHNRLYWYRQTLGQGPEFLTYFQNEAQLEKSRLLSDRFSAERPKGSFSTLEIQRTEQGDSAMYLCASSPDIVAGELFFGEGSRLTVL.